This T cell receptor beta chain was sequenced in a study of CD8+ T cells in alopecia areata. Across the study: A regimen of oral tofacitinib, 5 to 10 mg twice daily, was given to treated patients.

About this clone: Its specificity is unknown.

Germline CDR1 is SGHNT and CDR2 is YYREEE (reference sequence). The length of the CDR3 is 14 residues. V lost 8 bases and J lost 7; bases outside the gene matches: 11. Findings of the study overall: Relative to normal scalp, lesional scalp, especially alopecia totalis/universalis, showed higher clonality. Persistence of many expanded lesional clones was seen in scalp and blood during tofacitinib.

Treatment: oral pan-JAK inhibitor, 5-10 mg twice daily. Alopecia areata patients provided lesional scalp punch biopsies and peripheral blood. Isolated RNA was reverse transcribed into cDNA used as the sequencing template. Libraries were prepared by immunoSEQ multiplex PCR; TCRdb keeps only in-frame clonotypes and omits some of them. The sample includes 10,000 to 15,000 clones, about 70% seen only once; the top ten take 7% to 7.5%. The rearrangement joins TRBV5-4 to TRBJ2-1, with 8 nucleotides matching TRBD2. The sequences come from skin, collected at week 4, from a patient treated with tofacitinib. The TCR comes from a human donor with alopecia areata. The CDR3 DNA is TGTGCCAGTAAGAGCGGGGGCGCCAATAATGAGCAGTTCTTC. It specifies CASKSGGANNEQFF.